This T cell receptor beta chain was sequenced for a study of T cell responses to AZD1222 COVID-19 vaccine. Trimming took off 5 bases at V and 0 bases at J, with 10 bases between the two ends. The CDR3 extends over 15 amino acids. Germline loops: CDR1 LGHNA, CDR2 YNFKEQ. Sequenced by immunoSEQ multiplex PCR; TCRdb stores in-frame clones only, minus some. Of about 93,000 clones listed, 80% to 90% were seen once; the top ten hold more than 2%. Specimen: peripheral blood, collected 28 days after the second AZD1222 dose. The chain couples TRBV4-2 to TRBJ2-2; TRBD1 might be the D (6 bases). The sequence was obtained from an adult who received the AZD1222 COVID-19 vaccine. The CDR3 loop reads CASSNRVANTGELFF. The CDR3, as DNA: TGTGCCAGCAGCAACAGGGTTGCGAACACCGGGGAGCTGTTTTTT.